This TCR beta chain came from a study of Ad26.COV2.S vaccination and SARS-CoV-2 variants (dated by TCRdb to about 2021). For the study in its entirety: Donors in the vaccine arm were drawn from COV1001, a multicentre, randomized, double-blind, placebo-controlled phase I-IIa trial testing Ad26.COV2.S in healthy adults. Dosing of Ad26.COV2.S was intramuscular, at either 5x10^10 or 1x10^11 viral particles, delivered as one shot or as two shots spaced 56 days apart. The specificity and breadth of SARS-CoV-2-reactive T cell receptors after Ad26.COV2.S vaccination were assessed by TCRbeta repertoire sequencing. A total of some 30 samples were included in the TCR-sequenced set, comprising roughly 19 Ad26.COV2.S vaccine recipients, 5 placebo recipients and 8 SARS-CoV-2 convalescent individuals. Trial participants were randomized into five groups of five, in which low-dose or high-dose Ad26.COV2.S was given once or twice, or placebo was given on both occasions. Investigators did not know the trial group allocation while performing experiments and assessing outcomes. What the study reported, not specific to this receptor: Vaccine and placebo recipients had comparable non-spike TCR breadth, which fits with the vaccine containing only spike. Substantial breadth of spike-specific CD8+ and CD4+ T cell responses was reported after vaccination. The authors noted that the TCR breadth and depth analyses may have underestimated total T cell responses. Higher spike-specific TCR breadth was observed in Ad26.COV2.S recipients than in placebo recipients (P = 0.0014). The study lacked the statistical power to compare responses across vaccine doses or regimens.

About this clone itself: Which antigen it targets is not known. Base qualities are not at hand, and no much larger clone is one base apart.

The immunoSEQ Assay was the method used to sequence TCRbeta CDR3 regions. After extraction, genomic DNA underwent amplification by bias-controlled multiplex PCR, followed by high-throughput sequencing. The authors' analysis ran thus. To quantify the absolute abundance of every unique TCRbeta CDR3 region, sequences were collapsed and filtered. T cell fraction was estimated by normalization of TCRbeta template counts to usable DNA, with usable DNA being measured through amplification of reference genes present in all nucleated cells. Repertoire TCRs were annotated as SARS-CoV-2-specific when V gene, CDR3 amino acid sequence and J gene were exactly matched to a known reactive TCR set. The reference SARS-CoV-2 TCR set was obtained from MIRA and was filtered for enrichment in COVID-19-positive ImmuneCODE repertoires, whereby public or cross-reactive TCRs were removed. Using the MIRA antigens, annotated TCRs were further analysed by specific ORF or by position within an ORF. Breadth was defined as annotated unique rearrangements over total unique productive rearrangements; depth was the summed frequency of those rearrangements. Two-sided Wilcoxon rank-sum tests were used to compare TCR breadth between groups. The table comes from immuneACCESS by way of TCRdb, which keeps in-frame sequences with V and J called. Part of the clones is missing from these tables; in studies checked, under half for an unresolved V gene and the rest for unknown reasons. Clonal size and the V and J genes are those of that table, whereas D and trimming came from the DNA. This sample has 350,000 to 500,000 clones in its table, and around 90% of those were observed once. The ten largest clones take up roughly an eighth of the sample.

For this chain, trimming is 4 bases at the V end and 4 bases at the J end, and the number of junction bases without a gene match is 11. The CDR3 contains 16 residues, cysteine and phenylalanine counted. The entry retains the CDR3 DNA only, 48 bases that are in frame from base 1. CDR1 is given as SGHTA and CDR2 as FQGNSA, both from the germline V gene. The intended sense of this specimen's treatment or condition label: some 20 received Ad26.COV2.S at low or high dose, single or two shots; several received placebo; per-sample allocation not given. Repertoires of vaccine and placebo recipients were sequenced from samples taken on day 63 after the first injection. In Cohort 1b, 25 or so adults aged 18-55 years were enrolled at a single site in Boston, USA, between 29 July and 7 August 2020. Ad26.COV2.S was a replication-incompetent adenovirus type 26 vector that expressed a prefusion-stabilized SARS-CoV-2 spike protein derived from the original Wuhan strain.

The receptor's source is a person aged 18-60 years who received the Ad26.COV2.S COVID-19 vaccine or a placebo. The source was peripheral blood, collected in a trial of Ad26.COV2.S vaccine versus placebo. The V and J segments used are TRBV7-2 and TRBJ2-7; TRBD2 agrees with 9 junctional bases. For the CDR3, the sequence is CASSSSVVAGVYEQYF. The sequenced DNA: TGTGCCAGCAGCTCTTCAGTGGTAGCGGGAGTGTACGAGCAGTACTTC.